This T cell receptor beta chain was sequenced during a study of T cells in localized non-small cell lung cancer. Germline CDR1 reads LGHNA; CDR2 reads YNFKEQ. The CDR3 has 13 residues. Trimming cost V 3 bases and J 11 bases, with 14 bases left between them. The study's findings and limits: Longer survival (overall) was linked to higher T cell density in blood. Across samples, adjacent lung featured a median roughly 60 of the top 100 tumor clones. Adjacent uninvolved lung tissue had the highest T cell clonality, exceeding tumor. Tumor samples were not multi-region, leaving intratumor heterogeneity unexcluded.

Note on this clone: Its antigen remains unknown.

TCRdb keeps only in-frame clones here, not all; method: immunoSEQ multiplex PCR. The table records under 20,000 clones, 75% to 90% of them present only once. The source is a female donor over 55 with stage III squamous cell lung carcinoma. Sequences were derived from peripheral blood, sampled before any cancer treatment. The chain is built from TRBV4-2 and TRBJ2-1; no reliable D call. In nucleotides, the CDR3 is TGTGCCAGCAGCCAGGGTCCTGGTACGAAGCAGTTCTTC. Translation: CASSQGPGTKQFF.